Listed below are T cell receptor beta chains from one sample, sequenced in a study of T cells expressing NK-cell markers. Using the 5' RACE reads, TCRdb records one entry per CDR3 protein without DNA. The data include about 540,000 distinct CDR3 sequences; the top ten clones carry 3% to 4.5%. The sample was blood T cells: a sorted CD56 or NKG2C T cell subset, CD4+ or CD8+ T cells, or bulk PBMC T cells (not recorded which). Receptors were obtained from a man aged 18 to 29 in good health. CDR3s include the opening cysteine and the closing phenylalanine or tryptophan.

TRBV29-1	TRBJ2-2	CSVGVTPAGELFF
TRBV27	TRBJ2-2	CASTRTENTGELFF
TRBV11-3	TRBJ2-1	CASSLVSVGEQFF
TRBV5-1	TRBJ1-2	CASSSSPGHRYGYTF
TRBV5-1	TRBJ2-1	CASSLKDRRYNEQFF
TRBV3-1	TRBJ2-7	CASTQTRTASYEQYF
TRBV29-1	TRBJ1-1	CSVRGPNTEAFF
TRBV24-1	TRBJ2-1	CATSDSGIWHEQFF
TRBV10-2	TRBJ2-1	CASSPGPKQFF
TRBV5-6	TRBJ2-7	CASSAWTGNYEQYF
TRBV7-2	TRBJ2-5	CASSLAVAGVETQYF
TRBV10-3	TRBJ2-4	CAISKGTGSAKNIQYF
TRBV6-1	TRBJ1-1	CASSEVQGSAFF
TRBV24-1	TRBJ2-1	CATSDFGGQGSEQFF
TRBV12-3/TRBV12-4	TRBJ2-5	CASSQDSGRAETQYF
TRBV10-3	TRBJ1-2	CAISESRQNYGYTF